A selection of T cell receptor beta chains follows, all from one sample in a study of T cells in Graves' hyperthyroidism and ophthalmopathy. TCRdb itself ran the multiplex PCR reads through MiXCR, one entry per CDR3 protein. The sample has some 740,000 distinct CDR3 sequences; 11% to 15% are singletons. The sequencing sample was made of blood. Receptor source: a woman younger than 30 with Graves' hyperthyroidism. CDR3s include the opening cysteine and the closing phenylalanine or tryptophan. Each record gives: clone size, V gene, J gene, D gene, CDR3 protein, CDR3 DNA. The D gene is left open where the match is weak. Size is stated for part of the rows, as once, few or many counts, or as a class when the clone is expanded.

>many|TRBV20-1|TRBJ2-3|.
CSARANRDRARDTQYF
TGCAGTGCTAGAGCCAACCGGGACCGGGCGAGGGATACGCAGTATTTT
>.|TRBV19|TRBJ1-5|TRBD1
CATNQGASPNQPQHF
TGTGCCACCAATCAGGGGGCGTCCCCCAATCAGCCCCAGCATTTT
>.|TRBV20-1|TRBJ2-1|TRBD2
CSARGVGTRGNEQFF
TGCAGTGCTAGAGGGGTCGGGACTAGGGGTAATGAGCAGTTCTTC
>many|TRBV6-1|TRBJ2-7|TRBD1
CATTGTYEQYF
TGTGCTACGACAGGGACGTACGAGCAGTACTTC
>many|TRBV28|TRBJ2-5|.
CASSLFLDTQETQYF
TGTGCCAGCAGTTTATTCTTGGATACCCAAGAGACCCAGTACTTC
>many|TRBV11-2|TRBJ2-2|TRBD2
CASSSTPGLARGELFF
TGTGCCAGCAGTTCAACTCCGGGACTAGCCCGCGGGGAGCTGTTTTTT
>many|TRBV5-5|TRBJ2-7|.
CASSTLTVSYEQYF
TGTGCCAGCAGCACACTGACGGTTTCCTACGAGCAGTACTTC
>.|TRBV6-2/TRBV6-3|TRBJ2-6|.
CASSTGTLSGANVLTF
TGTGCCAGCAGTACCGGAACACTCTCTGGGGCCAACGTCCTGACTTTC
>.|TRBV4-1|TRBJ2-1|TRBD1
CASSQPRQGLDEQFF
TGCGCCAGCAGCCAGCCCCGACAGGGCCTCGATGAGCAGTTCTTC
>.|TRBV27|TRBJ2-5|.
CASRPLAPQETQYF
TGTGCCAGCAGACCGCTAGCGCCTCAAGAGACCCAGTACTTC
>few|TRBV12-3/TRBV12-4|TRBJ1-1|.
CASIRRERVTEAFF
TGTGCCAGCATCCGAAGGGAGAGGGTGACTGAAGCTTTCTTT
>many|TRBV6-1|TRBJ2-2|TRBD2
CASSPNGASGRASGELFF
TGTGCCAGCAGTCCTAATGGGGCTAGCGGGAGGGCCTCAGGGGAGCTGTTTTTT
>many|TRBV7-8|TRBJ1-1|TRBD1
CASSPDRVGNTEAFF
TGTGCCAGCAGCCCAGACAGGGTGGGGAACACTGAAGCTTTCTTT
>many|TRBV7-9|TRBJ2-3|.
CASSLALLREKGTDTQYF
TGTGCCAGCAGCTTAGCCCTCTTGAGGGAGAAGGGCACAGATACGCAGTATTTT
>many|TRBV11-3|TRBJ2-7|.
CASSLRGQAYEQYF
TGTGCCAGCAGCTTACGCGGACAAGCCTACGAGCAGTACTTC
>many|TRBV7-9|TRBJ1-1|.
CASSLAQTEAFF
TGTGCCAGCAGCTTAGCGCAGACTGAAGCTTTCTTT
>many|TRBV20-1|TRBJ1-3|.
CSASGPGNTIYF
TGCAGTGCTAGTGGGCCTGGAAACACCATATATTTT
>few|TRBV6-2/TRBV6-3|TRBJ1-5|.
CASGIYQPQHF
TGTGCCAGCGGTATTTATCAGCCCCAGCATTTT
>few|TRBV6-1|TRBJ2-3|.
CASKKSARDTQYF
TGTGCCAGCAAAAAAAGTGCAAGAGATACGCAGTATTTT
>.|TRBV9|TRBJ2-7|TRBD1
CASSATGQGAYEQYF
TGTGCCAGCAGCGCGACGGGACAGGGGGCCTACGAGCAGTACTTC
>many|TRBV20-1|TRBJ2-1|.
CSAYILARAYNEQFF
TGCAGTGCTTACATTCTAGCGAGAGCCTACAATGAGCAGTTCTTC
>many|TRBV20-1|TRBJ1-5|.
CSARDRGNSNQPQHF
TGCAGTGCTAGAGATCGAGGGAATAGCAATCAGCCCCAGCATTTT